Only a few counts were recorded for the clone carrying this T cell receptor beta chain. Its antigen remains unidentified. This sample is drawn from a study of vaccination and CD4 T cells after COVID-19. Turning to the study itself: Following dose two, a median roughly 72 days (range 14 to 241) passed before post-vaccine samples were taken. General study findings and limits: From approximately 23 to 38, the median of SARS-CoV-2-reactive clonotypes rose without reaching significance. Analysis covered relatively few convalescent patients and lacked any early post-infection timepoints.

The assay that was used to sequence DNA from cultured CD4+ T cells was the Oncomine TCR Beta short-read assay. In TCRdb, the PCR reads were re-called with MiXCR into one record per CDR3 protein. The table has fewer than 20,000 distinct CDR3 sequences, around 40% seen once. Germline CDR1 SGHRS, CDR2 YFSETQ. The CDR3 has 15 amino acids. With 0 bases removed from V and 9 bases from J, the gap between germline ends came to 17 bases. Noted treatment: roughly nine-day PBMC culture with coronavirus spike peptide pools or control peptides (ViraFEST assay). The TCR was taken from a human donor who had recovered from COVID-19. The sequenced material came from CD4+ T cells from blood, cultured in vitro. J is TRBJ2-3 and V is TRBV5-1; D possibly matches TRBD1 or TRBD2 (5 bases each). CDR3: CASSLAGADSLTQYF. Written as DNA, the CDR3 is TGCGCCAGCAGCTTGGCCGGGGCAGACTCCTTAACGCAGTATTTT.